A selection of T cell receptor beta chains follows, all from one sample in a study of identifying expanded T cells in peripheral blood. Clones were sequenced by immunoSEQ multiplex PCR, and TCRdb holds only the in-frame ones, with some missing. The profile shows tens of thousands of clones, around 88% of them singletons. Sequencing was done on a sample of blood. These receptors originate from a person between 18 and 75 years old in good health. Each CDR3 is given with its conserved first and last residue. Fields, in order: CDR3 protein, D gene, V gene, J gene. A D gene is named only where the DNA matches it firmly.

cdr3_aa: CSVGQGVTEAFF; d_call: TRBD1; v_call: TRBV29-1; j_call: TRBJ1-1
cdr3_aa: CASSLPPLHGYTF; d_call: .; v_call: TRBV28; j_call: TRBJ1-2
cdr3_aa: CASSGRAGDTGELFF; d_call: .; v_call: TRBV6-4; j_call: TRBJ2-2
cdr3_aa: CASTRTLTDTQYF; d_call: .; v_call: TRBV6-6; j_call: TRBJ2-3
cdr3_aa: CASLGGEQYF; d_call: .; v_call: TRBV25-1; j_call: TRBJ2-7
cdr3_aa: CASKGGEQYF; d_call: .; v_call: TRBV23-1; j_call: TRBJ2-7
cdr3_aa: CASSAVPSGRQYNEQFF; d_call: TRBD2; v_call: TRBV18; j_call: TRBJ2-1
cdr3_aa: CATRRAGQETQYF; d_call: .; v_call: TRBV5-1; j_call: TRBJ2-5
cdr3_aa: CATSRGQVLGYTF; d_call: .; v_call: TRBV15; j_call: TRBJ1-2
cdr3_aa: CASSLGQGAVGELFF; d_call: TRBD1; v_call: TRBV5-1; j_call: TRBJ2-2
cdr3_aa: CASSRSWLSSYEQYF; d_call: .; v_call: TRBV28; j_call: TRBJ2-7
cdr3_aa: CASSFDENEQFF; d_call: .; v_call: TRBV7-9; j_call: TRBJ2-1
cdr3_aa: CASGKNEQFF; d_call: .; v_call: TRBV2; j_call: TRBJ2-1
cdr3_aa: CASSYRGQVYNEQFF; d_call: TRBD1; v_call: TRBV6-5; j_call: TRBJ2-1
cdr3_aa: CASSVSPISRLEAFF; d_call: .; v_call: TRBV6-1; j_call: TRBJ1-1
cdr3_aa: CASSSGTGGEKLFF; d_call: TRBD1; v_call: TRBV2; j_call: TRBJ1-4
cdr3_aa: CASSFQTGGSYGYTF; d_call: TRBD1; v_call: TRBV28; j_call: TRBJ1-2
cdr3_aa: CASSDPGPSGKLFF; d_call: .; v_call: TRBV25-1; j_call: TRBJ1-4